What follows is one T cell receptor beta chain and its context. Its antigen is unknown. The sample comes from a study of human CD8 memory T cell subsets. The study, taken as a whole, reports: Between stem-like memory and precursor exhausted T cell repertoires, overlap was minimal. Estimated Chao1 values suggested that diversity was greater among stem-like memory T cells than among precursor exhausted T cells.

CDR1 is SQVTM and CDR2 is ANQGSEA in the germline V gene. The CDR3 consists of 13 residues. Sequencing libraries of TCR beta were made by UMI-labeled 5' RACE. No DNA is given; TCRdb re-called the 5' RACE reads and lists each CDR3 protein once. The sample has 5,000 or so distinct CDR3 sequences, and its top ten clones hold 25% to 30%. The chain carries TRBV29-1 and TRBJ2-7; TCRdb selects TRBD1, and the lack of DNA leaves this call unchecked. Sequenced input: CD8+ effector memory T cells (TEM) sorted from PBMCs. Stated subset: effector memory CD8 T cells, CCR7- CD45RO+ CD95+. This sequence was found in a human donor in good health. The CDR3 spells CSVRESYNYEQYF.